Reported below is one T cell receptor beta chain. The antigen is not known. The data were produced by immunoSEQ multiplex PCR, yet TCRdb's version contains in-frame clones alone and is incomplete. The table includes approximately 94,000 clones, about two thirds detected once. The data were taken from a study of fetal regulatory T cell absence and autoimmunity. Study-level findings and limits: In IPEX syndrome, oligoclonal enrichment was read as supporting prenatal antigen-driven autoimmunity in the pancreas.

The material sequenced was pancreas tissue. This TCR was sampled from a male donor with IPEX syndrome.

The CDR3 DNA sequence: TGTGCCATCAGTGAGTGGGGACTGGGGAGCTCCTACAATGAGCAGTTCTTC. It codes for CAISEWGLGSSYNEQFF. The chain links TRBV10-3 to TRBJ2-1; TRBD2 might be the D (6 bases). This CDR3 has 17 amino acids. V was pared by 1 base and J by 0 bases, with 13 bases between. Germline-derived CDR1 and CDR2 are ENHRY and SYGVKD.